This T cell receptor beta chain was captured by sequencing in a study of T cells in Graves' hyperthyroidism and ophthalmopathy. Across the whole study: Prior to any treatment, at the point of initial diagnosis, peripheral blood was collected.

Newly diagnosed patients aged 18 to 65 had hyperthyroidism of under 2 months' duration. In this sample, this clonotype turned up many times. This CDR3 has 15 amino acids. Trimming removed 3 bases from V and 3 bases from J; junction bases left unmatched: 5. Germline assignment: CDR1 KGHDR and CDR2 SFDVKD. TCR beta CDR3 region amplification was performed from RNA transcripts. In the first-round RT-PCR of the TCR CDR3, the HTBI primer set was used. MiXCR, applied by TCRdb to the multiplex PCR reads, yields one record per CDR3 protein. The data show around 280,000 distinct CDR3 sequences, with 13% seen just once and more than 7.5% held by the top ten.

The chain employs TRBV24-1 and TRBJ2-3, with TRBD1 matching 7 bases. This TCR came from a young woman with Graves' hyperthyroidism that later progressed to Graves' ophthalmopathy. Input material: blood. Here the CDR3 DNA reads TGTGCCACCAGTGATGATACAGGGGCAACAGATACGCAGTATTTT. Translating gives CATSDDTGATDTQYF.